These T cell receptor beta chains were read from a single sample in a study of graft-versus-host responses after intestinal transplantation. Libraries were prepared by immunoSEQ multiplex PCR; TCRdb keeps only in-frame clonotypes and omits some of them. The sample carries about 27,000 clones, about 92% recorded once. The sample consisted of PBMCs, taken 18 days after transplant. These receptors were collected from a human patient who received an intestinal transplant, so some T cells may come from the graft donor. Both conserved end residues are part of each CDR3. The order of the fields is V gene, D gene, clone size, J gene, CDR3 DNA, CDR3 protein. The D gene is left open where the match is weak. Only part of the rows carry a size: once, few, many, or a class if the clone is expanded.

>TRBV19|.|.|TRBJ2-4
TGTGCCAGTAGTATTAACGGAGGGGATCAGTACTTC
CASSINGGDQYF
>TRBV10-2|TRBD2|once|TRBJ2-3
TGCGCCAGCACCCCCGGACTAGCGGGGACGACGCAGTATTTT
CASTPGLAGTTQYF
>TRBV15|TRBD2|.|TRBJ2-5
TGTGCCACCAGCAGTCATACTAGCGGGCGGGAAGGGACCCAGTACTTC
CATSSHTSGREGTQYF
>TRBV7-9|TRBD2|.|TRBJ2-3
TGTGCCAGCAGCCCCAGACTAGCGGTCATGGATACGCAGTATTTT
CASSPRLAVMDTQYF
>TRBV25-1|.|.|TRBJ1-4
TGTGCCAGCAGTGACGGGGGGGGACGAAAAACTGTTTTT
CASSDGGGRKTVF
>TRBV7-2|.|.|TRBJ2-1
TGTGCCAGCAGCTTAGGGTACAATGAGCAGTTCTTC
CASSLGYNEQFF
>TRBV2|.|.|TRBJ1-2
TGTGCCAGCAGGGGTGGAATACGCGGCTACACCTTC
CASRGGIRGYTF
>TRBV6-5|.|.|TRBJ2-7
TGTGCCAGCAGTGTATTGGACCTTTTATCCTACGAGCAGTACTTC
CASSVLDLLSYEQYF
>TRBV7-3|TRBD1|.|TRBJ2-7
TGTGCCAGCAGCCCCGGGACAGGTACCTACGAGCAGTACTTC
CASSPGTGTYEQYF
>TRBV5-1|.|.|TRBJ2-7
TGCGCCAGCAGCTTAAGTGGAACCTACGAGCAGTACTTC
CASSLSGTYEQYF
>TRBV5-1|.|.|TRBJ2-1
TGCGCCAGCAGGGACAGCGAAAACAATGAGCAGTTCTTC
CASRDSENNEQFF
>TRBV11-2|.|.|TRBJ1-6
TGTGCCAGCAGCTCCGTCAAAGGGAACAGAGCTAGGAAGGGTTCACCCCTCCACTTT
CASSSVKGNRARKGSPLHF
>TRBV6-1|.|.|TRBJ1-6
TGTGCCAGCAGTGAAGTAGGGTATAATTCACCCCTCCACTTT
CASSEVGYNSPLHF
>TRBV25-1|.|.|TRBJ2-7
TGTGCCAGCAGTGTTAATTCCTACGAGCAGTACTTC
CASSVNSYEQYF
>TRBV7-9|.|.|TRBJ2-7
TGTGCCAGCAGCTTACCTGGAAGAGGCTCCTCCGAGCAGTACTTC
CASSLPGRGSSEQYF